This entry features one T cell receptor (beta chain) sequence. Its antigen target is currently unknown. Qualities for individual bases were not recorded, and no much larger clone is one base off. Amplification of TCR beta CDR3 regions was carried out from RNA transcripts. The first round of RT-PCR for the TCR CDR3 was performed with the HTBI primer set and the Qiagen OneStep RT-PCR kit. Libraries were constructed in a second round of multiplex PCR, after which size selection and purification were carried out. The libraries were sequenced on an Illumina HiSeq2000 using paired-end 100 bp reads. As for the original processing: SOAPnuke was used to process the raw data, removing reads that contained adapters or uncalled bases, had a mean Phred below 15, or lacked an exact match to the constant primer or identifier. COPE v1.2.5 was used to merge the high-quality paired reads, and each unique nucleotide sequence was defined as a clonotype. MiTCR v1.1 was used to align the clonotypes against IMGT TRBV, TRBD and TRBJ reference segments. The analysis was restricted to V-J combinations with a frequency above 0.0001, which together covered roughly 99% of the repertoires. The TCS score was defined as F50 (clonal expansion) divided by E x V (chaos), with BLOSUM62-based TCRdist calculated between CDR3 peptides within each V-J. Welch's t-statistics and random forest reduced 450 to 600 V-J features to roughly 13, which were used in a naive Bayes classifier (R e1071). TCRdb applied fastp at Q25 and MiXCR to the public reads, then kept only in-frame beta chains. Here each entry gathers all rows of one CDR3 protein and keeps the most common genes and DNA. The V and J calls follow TCRdb's processing rather than the paper's. The sample table lists 650,000 to 750,000 distinct CDR3 sequences, around 15% of them with a count of one. The top ten hold roughly 10% of the sample.

Stable Graves' hyperthyroidism was defined as the absence of progression to ophthalmopathy over 18 months of follow-up. Hyperthyroidism patients were newly diagnosed, with disease duration under 2 months, and aged 18 to 65 years. The study excluded patients with uncontrolled infections, other autoimmune diseases, pregnancy or lactation. Diagnoses relied on clinical symptoms, serum thyroxine and TRAb, thyroid ultrasound and orbital computed tomography. PBMCs were isolated from about 9.2 ml of fresh peripheral blood by Ficoll-Paque density gradient centrifugation. Trizol reagent was used to extract total RNA, and RNA quality was then checked on an Agilent 2100 Bioanalyzer. This record comes from a study of T cells in Graves' hyperthyroidism and ophthalmopathy (dated by TCRdb to about 2019). As for the study more broadly: Peripheral blood was collected at initial diagnosis, before any treatment. TCR V-J signatures able to tell the groups apart were searched for in a discovery cohort of some 100 patients, of whom 43 had Graves' ophthalmopathy and about 60 had stable Graves' hyperthyroidism. Prospective prediction of ophthalmopathy was tested in an independent validation cohort of 18 to 20 hyperthyroidism patients and 15 to 17 patients who later progressed to ophthalmopathy. The roughly 100 discovery patients were randomly divided into training and test sets at a 7:3 ratio. In roughly six Graves' hyperthyroidism patients, the study also compared T-cell repertoires from thyroid tissue with T-cell repertoires from blood. After blood sampling, hyperthyroidism patients were treated with methimazole at a starting dose of 30 mg daily, and ophthalmopathy patients were treated with high-dose intravenous methylprednisolone. The paper describes TCR Vbeta CDR3 sequencing of 135 peripheral blood samples, made up of roughly 45 ophthalmopathy patients, around 73 hyperthyroidism patients and about 17 progressor patients. Findings and caveats that apply to the study as a whole: In cross-validation, a model built on a 13 V-J signature told ophthalmopathy apart from stable hyperthyroidism with 87.88% sensitivity and approximately 84% specificity, and in testing the same model reached 80%/75%. Blood samples also contained most of the expanded thyroid clonotypes (frequency above 0.001), which suggests that blood repertoires may reflect thyroid immune responses. In validation, the model predicted progression to ophthalmopathy with around 71% sensitivity and less than 80% specificity, a median of 6.5 months before onset. No statistical method was used to set the sample size in advance, and investigators knew the group allocation.

From the cysteine through the phenylalanine, the CDR3 covers 17 amino acids. Only the CDR3 portion is preserved as DNA: 51 bases, with reading frame beginning at the first base. The CDR1 and CDR2 encoded by the germline V gene are KGHSH and LQKENI. Trimmed from V: 0 bases; trimmed from J: 5 bases; junction bases lacking a gene match: 7. This TCR was sampled from a woman under 30 with Graves' hyperthyroidism. The chain couples TRBV18 to TRBJ2-1; 10 nucleotides in the junction match TRBD1. Input material: blood. The CDR3 protein: CASSPPRGQGKDNEQFF. The DNA sequence is given as TGTGCCAGCTCACCACCGAGGGGACAGGGGAAAGACAATGAGCAGTTCTTC.